These 3 T cell receptor beta chains share one sample of origin, sequenced in a study of T cells in Graves' hyperthyroidism and ophthalmopathy. The investigators amplified TCR beta CDR3 regions from RNA transcripts. First-round RT-PCR targeting the TCR CDR3 was performed with the HTBI primer set. One entry per CDR3 protein, called by TCRdb with MiXCR from the multiplex PCR reads. The sample includes 300,000 to 400,000 distinct CDR3 sequences, approximately 15% of them seen just once. Sequencing was carried out using blood. The origin of the receptors is a woman in her sixties with Graves' hyperthyroidism.

This clonotype was seen at least ten times. J is TRBJ2-3 and V is TRBV7-9; TRBD2 might be the D (5 bases). Looked up from germline, CDR1 is SEHNR and CDR2 is FQNEAQ (reference sequence). This CDR3 contains 13 residues. V lost 4 bases, J lost 5 bases, and 10 bases lay in between. In DNA form, the CDR3 reads TGTGCCAGCAGCTCCTTAGCGCAAGATACGCAGTATTTT. It codes for CASSSLAQDTQYF.

This clonotype was recorded at least ten times. CDR3 DNA sequence: TGCAGTGCTAGAACACCAGGTTATTTCGAGCAGTACTTC. This encodes CSARTPGYFEQYF. This chain links TRBV20-1 with TRBJ2-7; the D is unclear. Looked up from germline, CDR1 is DFQATT and CDR2 is SNEGSKA (reference sequence). The CDR3 loop spans 13 amino acids. V lost 2 bases and J 6 bases, leaving 14 bases between the germline ends.

This clonotype has a count of ten or more. The V and J genes are TRBV27 and TRBJ1-5; unclear D gene. The CDR3 is 16 amino acids. V was trimmed by 6 bases and J by 2 bases, leaving 17 bases between them. Germline CDR1 and CDR2: MNHEY and SMNVEV (reference sequence). CDR3 loop: CASSRGPLNGNQPQHF. As DNA, the CDR3 is TGTGCCAGCAGCCGTGGGCCCCTAAATGGCAATCAGCCCCAGCATTTT.